This TCR beta chain was retrieved from a study of glioma-infiltrating T cells after dendritic cell vaccination. Up to about 2 ug genomic DNA was used for TCRB CDR3 amplification. Primers: 60 V beta forward and 13 J beta reverse. Sequencing was performed with immunoSEQ multiplex PCR; in TCRdb, only in-frame clones are kept and a portion is missing. There are 93,000 or so clones in the sample; approximately 80% occur only once, and 9.5% to 15% lies in the top ten. This CDR3 is built from 15 residues. V lost 4 bases, J lost 6 bases, and 16 bases lay in between. CDR1 is SGHRS, CDR2 YFSETQ, per germline. The rearrangement joins TRBV5-1 to TRBJ1-4; D is unresolved. The TCR sequence derives from a human donor with glioblastoma. The sample consisted of blood, taken before dendritic cell vaccination. The CDR3 spells CASSLSGGEYEKLFF. The CDR3 nucleotides are TGCGCCAGCAGCCTGAGCGGAGGAGAGTATGAAAAACTGTTTTTT.